A selection of T cell receptor beta chains follows, all from one sample in a study of spatial heterogeneity in lung cancer. A single record per CDR3 protein comes from TCRdb applying MiXCR to the 5' RACE reads. The sample lists roughly 48,000 distinct CDR3 sequences, roughly 5.2% occurring once. The sequencing used PBMCs, collected at surgery. The receptors here all came from a male donor with early-stage non-small cell lung cancer. Each CDR3 is given with its conserved first and last residue. Fields, in order: CDR3 length, D gene, clone size, V gene, J gene, CDR3 protein, CDR3 DNA. A D gene is named only where the DNA matches it firmly. The size entry gives once, few, many, or a class for an expanded clone.

len: 15
d_gene: TRBD2
abundance: many
v_gene: TRBV3-1
j_gene: TRBJ2-7
CDR3aa: CASSSPGLVPYEQYF
CDR3nt: TGTGCCAGCAGCTCACCGGGACTAGTTCCCTACGAGCAGTACTTC

len: 14
d_gene: NA
abundance: many
v_gene: TRBV6-6
j_gene: TRBJ1-6
CDR3aa: CASSYAGGDSPLHF
CDR3nt: TGTGCCAGCAGTTACGCGGGTGGGGATTCACCCCTCCACTTT

len: 16
d_gene: TRBD2
abundance: many
v_gene: TRBV3-1
j_gene: TRBJ2-7
CDR3aa: CASSQDGLAGSYEQYF
CDR3nt: TGTGCCAGCAGCCAAGATGGGCTAGCGGGCTCCTACGAGCAGTACTTC

len: 15
d_gene: NA
abundance: many
v_gene: TRBV4-2
j_gene: TRBJ1-1
CDR3aa: CASSPERGGNTEAFF
CDR3nt: TGTGCCAGCAGCCCCGAAAGGGGTGGGAACACTGAAGCTTTCTTT

len: 15
d_gene: TRBD2
abundance: many
v_gene: TRBV20-1
j_gene: TRBJ2-1
CDR3aa: CSARERGLAYNEQFF
CDR3nt: TGCAGTGCTAGAGAGCGGGGACTAGCCTACAATGAGCAGTTCTTC

len: 12
d_gene: TRBD2
abundance: many
v_gene: TRBV28
j_gene: TRBJ2-1
CDR3aa: CASSWGGNEQFF
CDR3nt: TGTGCCAGCAGTTGGGGAGGGAATGAGCAGTTCTTC

len: 14
d_gene: TRBD2
abundance: many
v_gene: TRBV6-2/TRBV6-3
j_gene: TRBJ2-7
CDR3aa: CASRWTSGTYEQYF
CDR3nt: TGTGCCAGCAGATGGACTAGCGGGACCTACGAGCAGTACTTC

len: 13
d_gene: NA
abundance: many
v_gene: TRBV29-1
j_gene: TRBJ2-7
CDR3aa: CSVRAEGSYEQYF
CDR3nt: TGCAGCGTTCGTGCTGAGGGGTCCTACGAGCAGTACTTC

len: 12
d_gene: NA
abundance: many
v_gene: TRBV7-9
j_gene: TRBJ2-7
CDR3aa: CASSLAQGEQYF
CDR3nt: TGTGCCAGCAGCTTAGCGCAGGGCGAGCAGTACTTC

len: 14
d_gene: TRBD1
abundance: many
v_gene: TRBV5-4
j_gene: TRBJ2-1
CDR3aa: CASSFPGQGNEQFF
CDR3nt: TGTGCCAGCAGCTTCCCGGGACAGGGAAATGAGCAGTTCTTC

len: 16
d_gene: NA
abundance: many
v_gene: TRBV7-2
j_gene: TRBJ2-2
CDR3aa: CASSKQGGSNTGELFF
CDR3nt: TGTGCCAGCAGCAAACAGGGTGGATCGAACACCGGGGAGCTGTTTTTT